This TCR beta chain stems from a study of cytomegalovirus exposure and HLA in healthy donors. The PCR employed 60 Vbeta primers together with 13 Jbeta primers. Measured with immunoSEQ multiplex PCR; TCRdb has only the in-frame clones, and not every one. Of about 160,000 clones detected, about four fifths appear once; the ten largest clones hold around 0.97%. Turning to this clone: What it recognizes is unknown.

The CDR3 runs to 14 residues. Germline values: CDR1 LNHNV, CDR2 YYDKDF (reference sequence). V lost 4 bases and J lost 5; bases outside the gene matches: 4. Whole-study results and caveats: Most TCR beta V segments were productive about 90% or about 30% of the time in an earlier analysis. With further analysis later on, most CMV-associated TCR beta chains appeared HLA-restricted.

Sequencing input: PBMCs. The TCR originated in a young man in good health and CMV-seronegative. This chain links TRBV15 with TRBJ2-7, with TRBD1 identical over 11 bases. The CDR3 here is CATSKGQGENEQYF. The CDR3 bases are TGTGCCACCAGCAAGGGACAGGGGGAGAACGAGCAGTACTTC.